The T cell receptor beta chain under discussion was sequenced for a study of cytomegalovirus exposure and HLA in healthy donors. PCR primers comprised 60 Vbeta and 13 Jbeta primers. Assay used: immunoSEQ multiplex PCR; TCRdb lists only in-frame clones, some missing. The repertoire includes about 78,000 clones, around 60% of them detected once, and roughly 5.6% sits in the top ten. The V gene's germline CDR1 is GTSNPN and CDR2 SVGIG (reference sequence). This CDR3 has 13 amino acids. J was trimmed by 4 bases and V by 4 bases; bases with no gene match: 5. Sequences were obtained from PBMCs. The chain uses TRBV30 and TRBJ2-5, with 8 bases that match TRBD1. The receptor comes from a man between 25 and 39 years old in good health and CMV-seropositive. CDR3: CAWIGRGLETQYF. CDR3 DNA: TGTGCCTGGATCGGCAGGGGGCTAGAGACCCAGTACTTC.